This T cell receptor delta chain was obtained from a study of gamma-delta chains in newborns, infants, children. As for the study in general: Microbial exposure reportedly drives polyclonal innate γδ T cell expansion after birth.

The CDR3 has 18 residues. Germline V gives CDR1 GEAIGNYY, CDR2 EKD. Trimming removed 3 bases from V and 0 bases from J; junction bases left unmatched: 5. This clone has more than one count but fewer than ten. TCRdb re-called the reads with CATT. The data hold 5,100 or so delta-chain clones, with 2.7% observed a single time. Sample: blood. This sequence originates from a child who was a newborn, infant or young child, either healthy, febrile or measles-vaccinated (not recorded which). The rearrangement links TRDV2 to TRDJ3; 9 bases match TRDD3. The CDR3 sequence is CACDLGDSHSWDTRQMFF. For the CDR3, the DNA is TGTGCCTGTGACCTGGGGGATTCTCACTCCTGGGACACCCGACAGATGTTTTTC.